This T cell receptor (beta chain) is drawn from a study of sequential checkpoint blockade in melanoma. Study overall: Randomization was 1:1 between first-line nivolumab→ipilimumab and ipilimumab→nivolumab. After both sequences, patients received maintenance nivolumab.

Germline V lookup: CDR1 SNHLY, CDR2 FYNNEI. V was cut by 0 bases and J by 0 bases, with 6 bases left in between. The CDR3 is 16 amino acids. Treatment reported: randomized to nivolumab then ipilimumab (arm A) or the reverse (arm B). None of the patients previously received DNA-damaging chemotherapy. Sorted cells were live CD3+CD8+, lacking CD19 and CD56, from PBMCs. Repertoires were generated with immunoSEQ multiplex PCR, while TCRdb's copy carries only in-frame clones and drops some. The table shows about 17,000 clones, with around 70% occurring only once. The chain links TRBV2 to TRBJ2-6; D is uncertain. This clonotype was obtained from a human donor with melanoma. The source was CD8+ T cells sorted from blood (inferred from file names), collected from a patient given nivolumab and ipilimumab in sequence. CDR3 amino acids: CASSEAYGSGANVLTF. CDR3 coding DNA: TGTGCCAGCAGTGAAGCCTACGGCTCTGGGGCCAACGTCCTGACTTTC.